This TCR beta chain was identified during a study of control samples from healthy donors and cancer patients. V shed 0 bases and J 8 bases; nucleotides not matched to a gene: 9. The length of the CDR3 is 15 residues. Looked up from germline, CDR1 is SGDLS and CDR2 is YYNGEE. Measured with immunoSEQ multiplex PCR; TCRdb has only the in-frame clones, and not every one. The profile covers around 150,000 clones, with about 94% appearing a single time and 8.5% taken by the ten largest. The J gene is TRBJ1-2, the V gene TRBV9; 8 bases are shared with TRBD1. Input material: blood. The sequence derives from a woman aged 40 to 50 in good health. The CDR3 DNA follows: TGTGCCAGCAGCGTAGCCCTTTCCACAGGGGGAGGCTACACCTTC. This gives the protein CASSVALSTGGGYTF.